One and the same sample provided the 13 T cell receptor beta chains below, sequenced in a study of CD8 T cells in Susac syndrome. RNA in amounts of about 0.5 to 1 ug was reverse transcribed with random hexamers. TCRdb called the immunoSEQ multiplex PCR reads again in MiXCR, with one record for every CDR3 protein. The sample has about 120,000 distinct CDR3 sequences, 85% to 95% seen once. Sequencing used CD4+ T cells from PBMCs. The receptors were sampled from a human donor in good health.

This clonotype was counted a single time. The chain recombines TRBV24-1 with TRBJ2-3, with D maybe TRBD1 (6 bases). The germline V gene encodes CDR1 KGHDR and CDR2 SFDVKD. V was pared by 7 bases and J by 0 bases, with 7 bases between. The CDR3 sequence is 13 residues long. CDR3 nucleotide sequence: TGTGCCACCAGCGGACAGAGCACAGATACGCAGTATTTT. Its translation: CATSGQSTDTQYF.

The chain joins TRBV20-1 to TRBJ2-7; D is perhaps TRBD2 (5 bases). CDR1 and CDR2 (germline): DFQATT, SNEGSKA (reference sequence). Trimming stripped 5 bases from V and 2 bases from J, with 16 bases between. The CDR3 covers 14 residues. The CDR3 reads CSASYVPRAYEQYF. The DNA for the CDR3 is TGCAGTGCTTCTTACGTGCCGAGGGCCTACGAGCAGTACTTC.

The DNA of the CDR3 is TGTGCCAGCAGCCAAGATAACTGGGGCGTCACTGAAGCTTTCTTT. Translating gives CASSQDNWGVTEAFF. The gene calls are TRBV14 and TRBJ1-1; the D gene is possibly TRBD1 (5 bases). The V and J ends lost 0 bases and 4 bases respectively, with 12 bases between them. Germline CDR1 SGHDN, CDR2 FVKESK. CDR3 length equals 15 residues.

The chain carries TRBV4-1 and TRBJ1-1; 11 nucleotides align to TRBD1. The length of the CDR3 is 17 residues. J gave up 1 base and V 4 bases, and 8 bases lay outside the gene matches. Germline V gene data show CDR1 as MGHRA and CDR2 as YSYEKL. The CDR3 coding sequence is TGCGCCAGCAGCCTCGGACAGGGGGCTAGGCCGAACACTGAAGCTTTCTTT. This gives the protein CASSLGQGARPNTEAFF.

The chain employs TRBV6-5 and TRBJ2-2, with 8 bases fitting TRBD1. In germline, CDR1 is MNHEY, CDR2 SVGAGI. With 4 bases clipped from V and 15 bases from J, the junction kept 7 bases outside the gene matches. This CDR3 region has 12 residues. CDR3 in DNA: TGTGCCAGCAGTTCCAGGGGGCGGACGATGTTTTTT. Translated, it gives CASSSRGRTMFF.

CDR3 sequence: CASSEAVRGLTEAFF. For the CDR3, the DNA is TGTGCCAGCAGTGAAGCGGTCAGGGGGCTCACTGAAGCTTTCTTT. This chain joins TRBV2 and TRBJ1-1, with 8 bases lining up with TRBD1. V lost 0 bases and J lost 4; bases outside the gene matches: 4. This CDR3 comprises 15 residues. In germline, CDR1 is SNHLY, CDR2 FYNNEI.

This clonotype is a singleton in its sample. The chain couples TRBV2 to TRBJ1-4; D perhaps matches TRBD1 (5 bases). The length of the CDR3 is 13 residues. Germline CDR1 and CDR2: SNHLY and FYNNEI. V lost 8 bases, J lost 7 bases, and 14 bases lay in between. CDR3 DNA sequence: TGTGCCAGCGGGGACCGCCTTAGTGAAAAACTGTTTTTT. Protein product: CASGDRLSEKLFF.

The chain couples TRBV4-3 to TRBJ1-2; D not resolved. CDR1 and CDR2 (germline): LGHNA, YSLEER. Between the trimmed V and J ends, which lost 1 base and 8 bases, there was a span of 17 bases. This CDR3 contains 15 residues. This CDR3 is CASSQVATLPGGYTF. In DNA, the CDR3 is TGCGCCAGCAGCCAAGTGGCCACGCTCCCCGGGGGCTACACCTTC.

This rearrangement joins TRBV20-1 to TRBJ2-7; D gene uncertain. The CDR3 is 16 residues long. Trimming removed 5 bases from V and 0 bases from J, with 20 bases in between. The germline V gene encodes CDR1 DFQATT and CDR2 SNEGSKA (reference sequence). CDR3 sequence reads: CSADTSARTVSYEQYF. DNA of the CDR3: TGCAGTGCTGATACTTCTGCCCGGACGGTCTCCTACGAGCAGTACTTC.

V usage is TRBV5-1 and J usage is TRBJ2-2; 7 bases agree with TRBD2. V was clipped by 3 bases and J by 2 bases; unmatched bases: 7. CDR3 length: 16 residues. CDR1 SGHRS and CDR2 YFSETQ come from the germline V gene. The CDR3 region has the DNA TGCGCCAGCAGCTGGGGGGGGAGCGGAAACACCGGGGAGCTGTTTTTT. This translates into CASSWGGSGNTGELFF.

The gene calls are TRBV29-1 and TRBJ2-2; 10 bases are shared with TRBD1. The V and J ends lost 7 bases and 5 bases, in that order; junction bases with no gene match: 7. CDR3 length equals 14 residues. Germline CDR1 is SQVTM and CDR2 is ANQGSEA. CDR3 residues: CSARTGGSTGELFF. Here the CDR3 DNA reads TGCAGCGCTCGGACAGGGGGTTCGACCGGGGAGCTGTTTTTT.

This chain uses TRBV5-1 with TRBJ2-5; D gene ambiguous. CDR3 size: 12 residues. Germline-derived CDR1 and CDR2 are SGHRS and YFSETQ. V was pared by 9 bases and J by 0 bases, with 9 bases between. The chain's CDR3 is CATGGDQETQYF. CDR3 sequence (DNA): TGCGCCACCGGCGGAGACCAAGAGACCCAGTACTTC.

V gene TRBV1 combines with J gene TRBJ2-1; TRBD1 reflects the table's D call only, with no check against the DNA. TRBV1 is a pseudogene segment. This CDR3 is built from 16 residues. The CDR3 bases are TGCACCAGCAGCCAGGCGGGACAGGTAATCCACAATGAGCAGTTCTTC. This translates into CTSSQAGQVIHNEQFF.